The 19 T cell receptor beta chains given below trace back to one sample, sequenced in a study of blood T cell repertoires in COVID-19. Clones were read by immunoSEQ multiplex PCR, and TCRdb kept only the in-frame ones, dropping some. The sample contains more than 95,000 clones, 65% to 90% of which appear only once. The sequenced material came from peripheral blood. The source is an elderly man with active or convalescent COVID-19.

V usage is TRBV23-1 and J usage is TRBJ1-1; 9 nucleotides line up with TRBD1. TRBV23-1 is identified as an open reading frame with a role that is uncertain. This CDR3 comprises 14 residues. After removal of 6 bases from V and 4 bases from J, the junction contained 6 bases not matched to a gene. The CDR3 sequence: CASRRTGDRTEAFF. As DNA, the CDR3 is TGCGCCAGCAGACGGACAGGGGACCGCACTGAAGCTTTCTTT.

The J gene is TRBJ2-1, the V gene TRBV5-1; 7 bases map to TRBD1. CDR1 and CDR2 from the germline V gene are SGHRS and YFSETQ. The V and J ends lost 2 bases and 0 bases, in that order; junction bases with no gene match: 5. This CDR3 is built from 16 residues. The CDR3 protein is CASSLFGTVSYNEQFF. The CDR3, as DNA: TGCGCCAGCAGCTTATTTGGGACAGTCTCCTACAATGAGCAGTTCTTC.

V is TRBV7-9 and J is TRBJ1-3; D unclear. From germline, CDR1 is SEHNR and CDR2 FQNEAQ (reference sequence). The CDR3 has 12 residues. V shed 5 bases and J shed 4 bases, with 6 bases lying between them. CDR3 in amino acids: CASSTVGNTIYF. The CDR3 DNA reads TGTGCCAGCAGCACTGTGGGAAACACCATATATTTT.

The CDR3 protein is CASNSNPGFGVNTQYF. The CDR3 region has the DNA TGTGCCAGCAATTCGAATCCGGGGTTCGGGGTAAATACGCAGTATTTT. V is TRBV27 and J is TRBJ2-3; TRBD2 is a possible D gene (5 bases). This CDR3 is 16 amino acids long. The ends were cut back, 7 bases at V and 7 bases at J, with 24 bases in the middle. Per germline, CDR1 MNHEY and CDR2 SMNVEV (reference sequence).

V is TRBV10-3 and J is TRBJ2-1, with 9 nucleotides matching TRBD2. Germline loops: CDR1 ENHRY, CDR2 SYGVKD. This CDR3 contains 15 residues. V gave up 5 bases and J gave up 8 bases; unmatched junction bases: 10. CDR3 bases: TGTGCCATCAGTCCAAACCCGGGACTAGCATATGAGCAGTTCTTC. It yields the protein CAISPNPGLAYEQFF.

The rearrangement links TRBV10-3 to TRBJ1-1; D is perhaps TRBD1 (6 bases). Germline CDR1 and CDR2: ENHRY and SYGVKD. CDR3 length: 15 residues. The V end lost 7 bases, the J end lost 4 bases, and 19 bases lay between the germline ends. CDR3 nucleotide sequence: TGTGCCATCACCGAAGGGAGGGGGAGGGGCACTGAAGCTTTCTTT. Translating gives CAITEGRGRGTEAFF.

The rearrangement uses TRBV7-2 and TRBJ2-3; 9 nucleotides line up with TRBD2. V was clipped by 3 bases and J by 4 bases; unmatched bases: 5. The CDR3 length is 15 residues. Germline CDR1 SGHTA, CDR2 FQGNSA. Here the CDR3 DNA reads TGTGCCAGCAGCTTGGCGGGAGGGCCCTCAGATACGCAGTATTTT. Protein product: CASSLAGGPSDTQYF.

J is TRBJ1-5 and V is TRBV2; no definite D call. Trimming left V 3 bases short and J 3 bases short, with 9 bases between. The CDR3 extends over 14 amino acids. CDR1 is SNHLY, CDR2 FYNNEI, per germline. The CDR3 sequence is CASSELTHNQPQHF. CDR3 coding DNA: TGTGCCAGCAGTGAGTTGACACACAATCAGCCCCAGCATTTT.

J is TRBJ2-7 and V is TRBV24-1, with 10 bases that match TRBD1. Germline CDR1 KGHDR, CDR2 SFDVKD. This CDR3 region has 15 residues. V dropped 5 bases and J dropped 0; count of bases not matched to a gene: 3. Written as DNA, the CDR3 is TGTGCCACCAGTGCCAGGACAGGGGGCTCCTACGAGCAGTACTTC. Its translation is CATSARTGGSYEQYF.

This clone was counted between two and nine times. The genes are TRBV5-5 and TRBJ2-7; weak D call: TRBD1 (5 bases). This CDR3 is built from 14 residues. The germline gives CDR1 SGHKS, CDR2 YYEKEE (reference sequence). Trimming pared 0 bases from V and 5 bases from J, leaving 12 bases between. The CDR3, as DNA: TGTGCCAGCAGCTTGGAGGGGTGGGGCCACGAGCAGTACTTC. This gives the protein CASSLEGWGHEQYF.

This chain joins TRBV28 and TRBJ1-2, with 8 bases matching TRBD1. The CDR3 loop spans 14 amino acids. CDR1 is MDHEN, CDR2 SYDVKM, per germline. The trim removed 3 bases at V and 8 bases at J, leaving 8 bases unmatched. The CDR3: CASSFYGQGGGYTF. CDR3 coding DNA: TGTGCCAGCAGTTTTTACGGACAGGGTGGAGGCTACACCTTC.

By share, this clone counts as medium-sized. The chain employs TRBV30 and TRBJ1-5; D remains ambiguous. The CDR3 covers 13 residues. Germline values: CDR1 GTSNPN, CDR2 SVGIG (reference sequence). V was clipped by 5 bases and J by 4 bases, with 12 bases between them. The CDR3 sequence: CAWQPGANQPQHF. The CDR3 bases are TGTGCCTGGCAACCGGGAGCAAATCAGCCCCAGCATTTT.

V usage is TRBV7-8 and J usage is TRBJ2-2, with TRBD2 matching over 9 bases. The V and J ends lost 5 bases and 5 bases, in that order; junction bases with no gene match: 12. This CDR3 comprises 17 residues. Per the germline V gene, CDR1 is SGHVS and CDR2 is FQNEAQ. The CDR3 nucleotides read TGTGCCAGCAGCCCAATACGGGGGACTAGCAGGACCGGGGAGCTGTTTTTT. The encoded protein is CASSPIRGTSRTGELFF.

The rearrangement joins TRBV28 to TRBJ1-2; 8 bases align to TRBD1. The CDR3 loop spans 13 amino acids. V shed 4 bases, J shed 6 bases, and the junction held 4 bases outside the gene matches. Germline V gene sequence: CDR1 MDHEN, CDR2 SYDVKM. In DNA form, the CDR3 reads TGTGCCAGCAGTTACAGGGGGGGCAATGGCTACACCTTC. It yields the protein CASSYRGGNGYTF.

The chain carries TRBV4-2 and TRBJ2-5, with a tentative D call TRBD2 (5 bases). Germline CDR1 reads LGHNA; CDR2 reads YNFKEQ. Trimming shortened V by 4 bases and J by 2 bases, and 14 bases separated the two germline ends. The CDR3 consists of 15 residues. This CDR3 is CASSPGSVTQETQYF. The CDR3, as DNA: TGTGCCAGCAGCCCGGGGTCCGTAACGCAAGAGACCCAGTACTTC.

In the case of this clone: The germline gene is not matched at one end of the junction; a read error may be the cause. The gene calls are TRBV28 and TRBJ1-2; the D gene is possibly TRBD1 (6 bases). In germline, CDR1 is MDHEN, CDR2 SYDVKM. This CDR3 region has 11 residues. The CDR3 DNA is TGTGCCAGCAGTTCGACAGGTCCTCAGGCCTTC. Its protein is CASSSTGPQAF.

The CDR3 spells CASSPRGFGNQPQHF. In DNA form, the CDR3 reads TGTGCCAGCAGCCCAAGGGGTTTCGGCAATCAGCCCCAGCATTTT. The chain couples TRBV7-2 to TRBJ1-5, with D perhaps TRBD1 (5 bases). There are 15 residues in the CDR3. Trimming left V 5 bases short and J 2 bases short, with 13 bases between. Germline V lookup: CDR1 SGHTA, CDR2 FQGNSA.

The CDR3 here is CASSVAGGSYNEQFF. DNA of the CDR3: TGTGCCAGCAGTGTAGCGGGGGGGAGTTACAATGAGCAGTTCTTC. The chain joins TRBV25-1 to TRBJ2-1, with TRBD2 matching over 11 bases. Germline V CDR1 and CDR2: MGHDK, SYGVNS. The CDR3 has 15 amino acids. The ends lost 4 bases at V and 4 bases at J; junction bases unmatched: 3.

This chain uses TRBV27 with TRBJ2-1; 7 bases agree with TRBD2. V was pared by 3 bases and J by 11 bases, with 13 bases of the junction left unmatched. This CDR3 is built from 15 residues. CDR1 and CDR2 (germline): MNHEY, SMNVEV (reference sequence). Here the CDR3 DNA reads TGTGCCAGCAGTTTTTCGGGGGGAGTCGGGACCCAGCAGTTCTTC. Protein sequence: CASSFSGGVGTQQFF.